The clone carrying this T cell receptor beta chain was seen once. The CDR3 extends over 12 amino acids. CDR1 is LNHNV and CDR2 is YYDKDF in the germline V gene (reference sequence). The V end lost 3 bases, the J end lost 4 bases, and 5 bases lay between the germline ends. This sample is drawn from a study of patients and donors after allogeneic stem cell transplantation. TCRdb recomputed calls from the RT-PCR reads with MiXCR, one row per CDR3 protein. The table lists fewer than 250,000 distinct CDR3 sequences, around 14% of them singletons. This clonotype was sampled from a human donor who was either an allogeneic HSCT recipient or a stem cell or donor lymphocyte infusion donor (not recorded which). It is not recorded whose cells these are; they may come from a transplant donor. The sample comprised blood, either unsorted or a sorted T cell fraction (not recorded which). The chain links TRBV15 to TRBJ2-3, with a tentative D call TRBD2 (5 bases). The CDR3 is CATSREADTQYF. CDR3 DNA sequence: TGTGCCACCAGCAGGGAGGCAGATACGCAGTATTTT.